This TCR beta chain originates from a study of T cell responses to AZD1222 COVID-19 vaccine. CDR1 SGHRS and CDR2 YFSETQ come from the germline V gene. This CDR3 comprises 15 residues. With V trimmed by 4 bases and J by 5 bases, 10 bases remained unmatched. In the case of this clone: Its antigen is undetermined.

Generated by immunoSEQ multiplex PCR, the TCRdb table keeps only in-frame clones and is missing some. The sample lists approximately 100,000 clones, roughly 94% occurring once. General study findings and limits: Without day 14 samples, only post-peak T cell repertoires were studied.

The material was peripheral blood, obtained on day 0 of AZD1222 vaccination. The chain combines TRBV5-1 with TRBJ2-3; TRBD2 matches at 7 bases. This clonotype originated in an adult in good health. CDR3 nucleotides: TGCGCCAGCAGCAGGTGGGAGGGCCAGAGAGATACGCAGTATTTT. Translated, it gives CASSRWEGQRDTQYF.